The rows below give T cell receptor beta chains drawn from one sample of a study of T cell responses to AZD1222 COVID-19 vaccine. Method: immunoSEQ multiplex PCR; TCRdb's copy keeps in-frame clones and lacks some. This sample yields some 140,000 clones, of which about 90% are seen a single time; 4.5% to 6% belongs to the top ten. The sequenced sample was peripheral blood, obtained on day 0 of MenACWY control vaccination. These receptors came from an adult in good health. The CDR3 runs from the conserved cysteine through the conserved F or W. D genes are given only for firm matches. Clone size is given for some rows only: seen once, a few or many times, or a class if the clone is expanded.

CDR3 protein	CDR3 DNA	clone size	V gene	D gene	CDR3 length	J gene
CASSYPFATQYF	TGTGCCAGCAGCTATCCATTTGCTACGCAGTATTTT	-	TRBV7-8	-	12	TRBJ2-3
CASNEQGSSYNEQFF	TGTGCCAGCAACGAGCAGGGTAGCTCCTACAATGAGCAGTTCTTC	-	TRBV2	-	15	TRBJ2-1
CAWRTGTGNSPLHF	TGTGCCTGGAGGACGGGGACGGGCAACTCACCCCTCCACTTT	-	TRBV30	-	14	TRBJ1-6
CASSFGRGQNEKLFF	TGTGCTAGCAGCTTCGGACGAGGACAGAATGAAAAACTGTTTTTT	-	TRBV7-7	-	15	TRBJ1-4
CASRAGQGRFQPQHF	TGTGCCAGCAGGGCGGGACAGGGACGTTTTCAGCCCCAGCATTTT	-	TRBV28	TRBD1	15	TRBJ1-5
CASSLIRSYSNEQFF	TGTGCCAGCAGCCTTATCCGGTCCTACTCAAATGAGCAGTTCTTC	once	TRBV3-1/TRBV3-2	-	15	TRBJ2-1
CASSIRGEGQPQHF	TGTGCCAGTAGTATTAGAGGGGAGGGTCAGCCCCAGCATTTT	-	TRBV19	-	14	TRBJ1-5
CASSVETRRELFF	TGTGCCAGCAGCGTAGAGACGAGACGGGAGCTGTTTTTT	few	TRBV9	-	13	TRBJ2-2
CASSTQGIGGEKLFF	TGCGCCAGCAGCACCCAGGGGATAGGGGGTGAAAAACTGTTTTTT	-	TRBV5-1	-	15	TRBJ1-4
CASRSGQGNTEAFF	TGTGCCAGCAGATCGGGACAGGGAAACACTGAAGCTTTCTTT	-	TRBV2	TRBD1	14	TRBJ1-1
CATSAPGDGEKLFF	TGTGCCACCAGCGCACCAGGGGATGGTGAAAAACTGTTTTTT	-	TRBV24-1	-	14	TRBJ1-4
CASSRMGGALNTEAFF	TGTGCCAGCAGCCGGATGGGAGGGGCCTTAAACACTGAAGCTTTCTTT	-	TRBV13	-	16	TRBJ1-1
CASSQGTANNQPQHF	TGTGCCAGCAGCCAGGGGACAGCTAACAATCAGCCCCAGCATTTT	-	TRBV4-2	TRBD1	15	TRBJ1-5
CASSIDGGFNSPLHF	TGTGCCAGTAGTATAGATGGAGGTTTTAATTCACCCCTCCACTTT	few	TRBV19	-	15	TRBJ1-6
CAISETGQPYEQYF	TGTGCCATCAGTGAGACCGGACAGCCCTACGAGCAGTACTTC	-	TRBV10-3	-	14	TRBJ2-7
CASSQVSGVTGGELFF	TGTGCCAGCAGCCAAGTTTCCGGGGTAACGGGCGGGGAGCTGTTTTTT	-	TRBV3-1/TRBV3-2	-	16	TRBJ2-2
CASKGTGGIGEQFF	TGTGCCAGCAAGGGGACAGGGGGCATCGGTGAGCAGTTCTTC	-	TRBV7-9	TRBD1	14	TRBJ2-1
CASSPLAGVGDTQYF	TGTGCCAGCAGCCCTCTAGCGGGAGTGGGTGATACGCAGTATTTT	-	TRBV6-4	TRBD2	15	TRBJ2-3
CASSPSPQGSDEKLFF	TGTGCCAGCAGCCCTAGTCCCCAGGGATCGGATGAAAAACTGTTTTTT	-	TRBV11-3	-	16	TRBJ1-4
CATFLDTQYF	TGTGCCACCTTCCTCGATACGCAGTATTTT	few	TRBV6-5	-	10	TRBJ2-3
CASDNGEREETQYF	TGTGCCAGCGACAACGGAGAGAGGGAAGAGACCCAGTACTTC	-	TRBV3-1/TRBV3-2	-	14	TRBJ2-5
CASSQEQGRNQPQHF	TGTGCCAGCAGCCAAGAACAGGGGCGCAATCAGCCCCAGCATTTT	-	TRBV3-1/TRBV3-2	TRBD1	15	TRBJ1-5